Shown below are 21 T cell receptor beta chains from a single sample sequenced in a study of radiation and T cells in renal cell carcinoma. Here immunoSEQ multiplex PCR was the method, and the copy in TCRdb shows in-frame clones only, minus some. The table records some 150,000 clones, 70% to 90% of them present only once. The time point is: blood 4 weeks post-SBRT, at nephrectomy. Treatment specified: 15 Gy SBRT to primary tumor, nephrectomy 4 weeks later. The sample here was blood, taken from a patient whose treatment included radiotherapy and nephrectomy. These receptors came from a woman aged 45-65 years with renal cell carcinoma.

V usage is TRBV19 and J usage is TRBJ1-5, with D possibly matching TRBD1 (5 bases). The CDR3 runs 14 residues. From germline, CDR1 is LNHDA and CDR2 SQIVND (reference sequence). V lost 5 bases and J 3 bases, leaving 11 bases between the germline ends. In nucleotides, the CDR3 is TGTGCCAGTAGTGAACAGGCGGACAATCAGCCCCAGCATTTT. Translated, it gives CASSEQADNQPQHF.

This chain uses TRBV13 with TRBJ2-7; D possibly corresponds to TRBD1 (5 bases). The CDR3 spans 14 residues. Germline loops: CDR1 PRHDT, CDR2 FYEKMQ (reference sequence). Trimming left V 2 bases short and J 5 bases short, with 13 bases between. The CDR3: CASSLQGRSDEQYF. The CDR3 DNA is TGTGCCAGCAGCTTACAGGGTAGGTCCGACGAGCAGTACTTC.

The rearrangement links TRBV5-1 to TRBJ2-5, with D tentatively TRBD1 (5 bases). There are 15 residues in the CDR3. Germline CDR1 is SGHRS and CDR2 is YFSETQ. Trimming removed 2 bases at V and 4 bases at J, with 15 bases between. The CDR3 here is CASSLGAQTGETQYF. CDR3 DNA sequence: TGCGCCAGCAGCTTAGGGGCCCAAACGGGAGAGACCCAGTACTTC. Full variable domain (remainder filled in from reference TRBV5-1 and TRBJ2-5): KAGVTQTPRYLIKTRGQQVTLSCSPISGHRSVSWYQQTPGQGLQFLFEYFSETQRNKGNFPGRFSGRQFSNSRSEMNVSTLELGDSALYLCASSLGAQTGETQYFGPGTRLLVL.

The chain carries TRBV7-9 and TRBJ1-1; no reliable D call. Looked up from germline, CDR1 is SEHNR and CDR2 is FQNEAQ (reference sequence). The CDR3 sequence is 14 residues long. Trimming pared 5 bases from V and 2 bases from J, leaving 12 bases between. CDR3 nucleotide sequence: TGTGCCAGCAGCCCTAATTCCGGAAACACTGAAGCTTTCTTT. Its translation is CASSPNSGNTEAFF.

CDR3 residues: CASSLRQYQPQHF. The CDR3 bases are TGTGCCAGCAGTTTAAGACAGTATCAGCCCCAGCATTTT. The rearrangement links TRBV28 to TRBJ1-5; D possibly corresponds to TRBD1 (5 bases). CDR3 length equals 13 residues. The V gene lost 2 bases and the J gene lost 5 bases, with 7 bases spanning the gap. Germline-derived CDR1 and CDR2 are MDHEN and SYDVKM.

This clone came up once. The CDR3 nucleotides are TGCGCCAGCAGTCTGGGAGGCTACACCTTC. Its protein product is CASSLGGYTF. The chain joins TRBV23-1 to TRBJ1-2; D remains ambiguous. TRBV23-1 is marked as an open reading frame, function uncertain. The CDR3 sequence is 10 residues long. Trimming took off 4 bases at V and 8 bases at J, with 5 bases between the two ends.

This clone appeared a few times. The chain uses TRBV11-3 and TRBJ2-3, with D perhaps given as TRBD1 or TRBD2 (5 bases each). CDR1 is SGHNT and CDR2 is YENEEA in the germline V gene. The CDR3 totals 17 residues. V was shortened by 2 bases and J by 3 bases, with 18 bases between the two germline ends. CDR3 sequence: CASSLNGAAGVTDTQYF. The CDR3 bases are TGTGCCAGCAGCTTAAATGGGGCGGCCGGGGTTACAGATACGCAGTATTTT.

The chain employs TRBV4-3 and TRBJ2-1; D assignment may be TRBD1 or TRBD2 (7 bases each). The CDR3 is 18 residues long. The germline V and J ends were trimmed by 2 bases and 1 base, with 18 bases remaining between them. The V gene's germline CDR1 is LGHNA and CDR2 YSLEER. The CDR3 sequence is CASSQTRGGLISYNEQFF. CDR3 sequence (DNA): TGCGCCAGCAGCCAAACCAGGGGGGGGCTCATTTCCTACAATGAGCAGTTCTTC.

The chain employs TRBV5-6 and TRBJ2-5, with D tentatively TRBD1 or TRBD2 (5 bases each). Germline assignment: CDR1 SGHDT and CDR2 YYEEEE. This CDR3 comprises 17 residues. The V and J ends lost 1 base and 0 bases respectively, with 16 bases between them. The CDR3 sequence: CASSLLRAVGHQETQYF. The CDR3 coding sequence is TGTGCCAGCAGCTTGCTGCGGGCGGTGGGGCACCAAGAGACCCAGTACTTC. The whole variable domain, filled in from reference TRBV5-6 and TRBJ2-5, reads DAGVTQSPTHLIKTRGQQVTLRCSPKSGHDTVSWYQQALGQGPQFIFQYYEEEERQRGNFPDRFSGHQFPNYSSELNVNALLLGDSALYLCASSLLRAVGHQETQYFGPGTRLLVL.

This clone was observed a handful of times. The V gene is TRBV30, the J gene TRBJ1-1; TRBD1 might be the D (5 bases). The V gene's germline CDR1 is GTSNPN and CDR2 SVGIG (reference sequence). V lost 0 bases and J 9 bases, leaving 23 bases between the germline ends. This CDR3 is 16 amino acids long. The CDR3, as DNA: TGTGCCTGGAGTGTACGAAGAAATGGGGGGGATGGTCAAGCTTTCTTT. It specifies CAWSVRRNGGDGQAFF.

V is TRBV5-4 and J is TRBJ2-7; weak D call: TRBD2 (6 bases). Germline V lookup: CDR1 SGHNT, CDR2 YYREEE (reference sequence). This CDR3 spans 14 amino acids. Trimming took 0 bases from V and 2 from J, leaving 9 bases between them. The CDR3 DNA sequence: TGTGCCAGCAGCTTGGACGGGAGCCCCTACGAGCAGTACTTC. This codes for CASSLDGSPYEQYF.

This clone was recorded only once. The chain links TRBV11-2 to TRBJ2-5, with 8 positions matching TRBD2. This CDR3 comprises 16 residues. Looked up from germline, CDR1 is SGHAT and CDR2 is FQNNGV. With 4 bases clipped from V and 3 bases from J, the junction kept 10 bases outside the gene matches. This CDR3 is CASSSPPGGAKETQYF. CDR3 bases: TGTGCCAGCAGCTCTCCGCCGGGGGGGGCGAAAGAGACCCAGTACTTC.

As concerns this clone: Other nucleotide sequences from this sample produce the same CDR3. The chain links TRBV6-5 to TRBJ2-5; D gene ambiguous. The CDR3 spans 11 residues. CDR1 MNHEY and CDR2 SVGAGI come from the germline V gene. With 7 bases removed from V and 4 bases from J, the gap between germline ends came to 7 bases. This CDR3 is CASTLGETQYF. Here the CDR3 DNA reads TGTGCCAGCACCCTTGGAGAGACCCAGTACTTC.

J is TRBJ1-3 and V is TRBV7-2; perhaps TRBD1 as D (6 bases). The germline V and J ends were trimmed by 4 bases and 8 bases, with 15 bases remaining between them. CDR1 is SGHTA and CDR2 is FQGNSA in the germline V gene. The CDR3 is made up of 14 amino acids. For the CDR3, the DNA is TGTGCCAGCAGCTCTAGACAGGCCGCGGACACCATATATTTT. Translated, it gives CASSSRQAADTIYF.

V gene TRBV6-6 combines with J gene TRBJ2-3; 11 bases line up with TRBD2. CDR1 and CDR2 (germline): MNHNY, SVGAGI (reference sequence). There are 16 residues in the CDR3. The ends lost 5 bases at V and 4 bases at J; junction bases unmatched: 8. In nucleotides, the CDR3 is TGTGCCAGCAGTCCCGTTCTAGCGGGAGGCGCAGATACGCAGTATTTT. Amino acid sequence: CASSPVLAGGADTQYF.

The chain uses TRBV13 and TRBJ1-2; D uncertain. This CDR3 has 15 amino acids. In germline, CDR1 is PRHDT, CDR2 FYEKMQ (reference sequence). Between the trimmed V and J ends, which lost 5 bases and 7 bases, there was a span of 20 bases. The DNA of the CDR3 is TGTGCCAGCAGCGAAGGAGGGTCTACTCGCGGTGGCTACACCTTC. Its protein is CASSEGGSTRGGYTF.

CDR3 bases: TGTGCCAGCAGCTTAGTGGCTAGCGGGAACACCGGGGAGCTGTTTTTT. It encodes CASSLVASGNTGELFF. The chain combines TRBV7-2 with TRBJ2-2; 7 bases align to TRBD2. Germline-derived CDR1 and CDR2 are SGHTA and FQGNSA. J lost 1 base, V lost 1 base, and 3 bases had no gene match. CDR3 length equals 16 residues.

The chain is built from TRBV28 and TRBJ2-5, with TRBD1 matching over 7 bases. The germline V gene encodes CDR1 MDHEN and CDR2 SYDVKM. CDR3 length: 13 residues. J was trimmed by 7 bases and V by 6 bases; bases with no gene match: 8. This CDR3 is CASRDTGDGTQYF. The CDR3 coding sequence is TGTGCCAGCAGGGATACAGGGGATGGGACCCAGTACTTC.

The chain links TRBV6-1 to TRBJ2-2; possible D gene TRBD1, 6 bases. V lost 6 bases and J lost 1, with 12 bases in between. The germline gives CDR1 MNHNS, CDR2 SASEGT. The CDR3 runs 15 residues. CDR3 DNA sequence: TGTGCCAGCAGAAGGCAACAGGGGAACACCGGGGAGCTGTTTTTT. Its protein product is CASRRQQGNTGELFF.

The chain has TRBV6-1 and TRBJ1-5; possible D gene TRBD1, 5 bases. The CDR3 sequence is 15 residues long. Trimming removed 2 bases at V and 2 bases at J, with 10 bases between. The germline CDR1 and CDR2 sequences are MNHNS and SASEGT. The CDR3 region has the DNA TGTGCCAGCAGTGAACGAGGAGGGGGCAATCAGCCCCAGCATTTT. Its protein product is CASSERGGGNQPQHF.

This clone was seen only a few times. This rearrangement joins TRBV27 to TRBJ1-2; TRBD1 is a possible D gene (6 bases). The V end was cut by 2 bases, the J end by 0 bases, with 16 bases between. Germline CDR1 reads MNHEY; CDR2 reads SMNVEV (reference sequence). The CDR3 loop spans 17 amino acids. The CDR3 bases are TGTGCCAGCAGTTTACTAGGCAGGGGTAGGACTAACTATGGCTACACCTTC. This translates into CASSLLGRGRTNYGYTF.